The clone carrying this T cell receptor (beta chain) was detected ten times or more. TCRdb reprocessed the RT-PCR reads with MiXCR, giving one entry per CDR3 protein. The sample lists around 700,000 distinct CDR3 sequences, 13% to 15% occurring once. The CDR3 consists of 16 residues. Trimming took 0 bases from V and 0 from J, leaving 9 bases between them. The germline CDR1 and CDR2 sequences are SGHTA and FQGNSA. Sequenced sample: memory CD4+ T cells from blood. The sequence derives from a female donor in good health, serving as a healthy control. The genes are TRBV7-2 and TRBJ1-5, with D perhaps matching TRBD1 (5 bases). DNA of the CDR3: TGTGCCAGCAGCTTAGCGGCAGGACATAGCAATCAGCCCCAGCATTTT. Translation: CASSLAAGHSNQPQHF.